The rows below give T cell receptor beta chains drawn from one sample of a study of vaccination effects on CD4 cells after COVID-19. The antigens for these receptors are not known. Only in-frame clones appear in the TCRdb table, and some are missing; sequencing was by immunoSEQ multiplex PCR. This sample yields about 45,000 clones, of which roughly 72% are seen a single time; 8.5% to 10% belongs to the top ten. The sample here was CD4+ T cells from PBMCs cultured without peptide, taken after COVID-19 vaccination. These receptors originate from a human donor who received a COVID-19 vaccine. CDR3s include the opening cysteine and the closing phenylalanine or tryptophan. Fields, in order: V gene, D gene, CDR3 protein. The D gene is left open where the match is weak.

V gene: TRBV30; D gene: .; CDR3 protein: CAWSQGNYGYTF
V gene: TRBV5-1; D gene: .; CDR3 protein: CASSVDSGPYNEQFF
V gene: TRBV19; D gene: .; CDR3 protein: CASMISGNTIYF
V gene: TRBV12-3/TRBV12-4; D gene: .; CDR3 protein: CASSLWSYEQYF
V gene: TRBV19; D gene: .; CDR3 protein: CASSIRAGYEQYF
V gene: TRBV6-5; D gene: .; CDR3 protein: CASRFSENNEQFF
V gene: TRBV9; D gene: .; CDR3 protein: CASSVAPEGPGYEQYF
V gene: TRBV11-2; D gene: .; CDR3 protein: CASSLRVPQGGYEQYF
V gene: TRBV18; D gene: .; CDR3 protein: CASSPLVDTQYF
V gene: TRBV20-1; D gene: .; CDR3 protein: CSARMNTEAFF
V gene: TRBV5-1; D gene: .; CDR3 protein: CASSPGQHSNQPQHF
V gene: TRBV7-2; D gene: .; CDR3 protein: CASSMSRGMNTEAFF
V gene: TRBV3-1/TRBV3-2; D gene: TRBD1; CDR3 protein: CASSQDTGQRYGYTF
V gene: TRBV4-1; D gene: TRBD1; CDR3 protein: CASSQHGTGGWEQYF
V gene: TRBV12-3/TRBV12-4; D gene: .; CDR3 protein: CASGIAYEQYF